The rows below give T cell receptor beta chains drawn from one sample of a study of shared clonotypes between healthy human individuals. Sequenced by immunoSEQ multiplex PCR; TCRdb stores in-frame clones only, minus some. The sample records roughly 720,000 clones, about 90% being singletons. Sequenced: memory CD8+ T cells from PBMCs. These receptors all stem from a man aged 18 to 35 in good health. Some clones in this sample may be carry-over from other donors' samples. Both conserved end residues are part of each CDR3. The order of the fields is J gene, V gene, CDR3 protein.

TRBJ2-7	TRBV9	CASSAGTPYEQYF
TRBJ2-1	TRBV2	CAISWGASAYNEQFF
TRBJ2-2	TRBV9	CASSPTGGGIGELFF
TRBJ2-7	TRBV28	CATDGGRFEQYF
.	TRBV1	CTSSPSNTGTSYEQYF
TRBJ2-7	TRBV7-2	CASSFSLGFSYEQYF
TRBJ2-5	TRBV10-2	CASSDLRTGRLGQETQYF
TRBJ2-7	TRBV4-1	CASSQGRTGVRSYEQYF
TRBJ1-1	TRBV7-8	CASSLASWEAFF
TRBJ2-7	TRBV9	CASSGGSGAYEQYF
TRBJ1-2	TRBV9	CASSPQWQPYGYTF
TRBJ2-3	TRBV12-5	CASGLVLAGVDTQYF
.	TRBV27	CASSVTLDGNDEQYF
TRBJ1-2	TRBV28	CAGRDGKSYGYTF
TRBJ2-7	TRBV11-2	CASSLDRTVEQYF
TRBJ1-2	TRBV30	CAWSVLSYGYTF
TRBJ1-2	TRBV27	CASSFASNYGYTF
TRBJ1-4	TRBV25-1	CASSEDRANEKLFF
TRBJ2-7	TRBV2	CASTGTSGVEQYF
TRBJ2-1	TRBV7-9	CASTVSGSYNEQFF
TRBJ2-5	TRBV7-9	CASSNPDFTQYF
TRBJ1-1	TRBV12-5	CASGRAYGRQNTEAFF
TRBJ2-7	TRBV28	CASSPRGSQLARYSYEQYF
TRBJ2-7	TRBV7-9	CASSSFVQEQYF
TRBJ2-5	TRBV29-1	CSVVRHPPRQGSLETQYF
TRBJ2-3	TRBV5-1	CASSLRPGLAGRFTDTQYF
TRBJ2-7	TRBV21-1	CASSKVFPASGALGEQYF
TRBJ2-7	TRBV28	CASSLKGIVDYEQYF
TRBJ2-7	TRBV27	CASSLIETYPREQYF
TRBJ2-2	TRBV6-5	CASTRLGNTGELFF
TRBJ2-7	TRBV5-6	CASSSIGLDEQYF
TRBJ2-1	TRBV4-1	CASNGGSSSYNEQFF
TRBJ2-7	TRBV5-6	CASSAGTTGEQYF
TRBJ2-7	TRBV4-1	CASSQEPSYEQYF
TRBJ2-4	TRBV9	CASSQDEGMAKNIQYF
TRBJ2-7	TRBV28	CASRHYEQYF
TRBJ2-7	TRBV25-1	CASTANTRGRGQYF
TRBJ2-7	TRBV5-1	CASSLEGARYEQYF
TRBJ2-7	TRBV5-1	CASSLGTGAPYEQYF
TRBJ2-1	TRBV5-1	CASLDGLAEYNEQFF
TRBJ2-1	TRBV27	CASNKGYEQFF
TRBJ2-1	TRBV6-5	CASRPGLAGYNEQFF
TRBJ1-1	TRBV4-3	CASRAGTLNTEAFF
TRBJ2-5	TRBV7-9	CASSPRQDQETQYF
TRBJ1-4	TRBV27	CASSPRDATNEKLFF
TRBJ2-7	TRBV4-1	CASRERVGPYEQYF
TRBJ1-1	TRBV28	CASSFSSRDRGLGTEAFF
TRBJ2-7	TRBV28	CASSQTWDISYEQYF
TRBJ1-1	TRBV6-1	CASSDRAGGTEAFF
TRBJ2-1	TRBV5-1	CASSSLLAGRVHEQFF